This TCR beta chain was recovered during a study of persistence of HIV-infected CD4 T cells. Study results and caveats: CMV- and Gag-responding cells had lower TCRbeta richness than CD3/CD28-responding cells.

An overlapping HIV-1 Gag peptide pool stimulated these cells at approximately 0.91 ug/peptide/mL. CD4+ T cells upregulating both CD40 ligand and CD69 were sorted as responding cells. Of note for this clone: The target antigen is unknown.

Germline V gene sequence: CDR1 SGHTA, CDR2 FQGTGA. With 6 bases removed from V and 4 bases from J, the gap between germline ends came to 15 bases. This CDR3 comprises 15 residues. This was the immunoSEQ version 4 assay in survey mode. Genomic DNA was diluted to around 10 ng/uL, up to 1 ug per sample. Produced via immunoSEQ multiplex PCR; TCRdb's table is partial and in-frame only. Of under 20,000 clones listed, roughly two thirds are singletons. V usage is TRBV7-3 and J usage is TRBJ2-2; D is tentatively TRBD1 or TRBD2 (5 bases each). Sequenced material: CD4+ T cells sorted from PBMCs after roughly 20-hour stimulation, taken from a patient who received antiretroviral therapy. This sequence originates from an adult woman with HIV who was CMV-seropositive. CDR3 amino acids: CASRPPGDPTGELFF. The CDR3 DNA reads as TGTGCCAGCAGACCTCCCGGGGACCCCACCGGGGAGCTGTTTTTT.